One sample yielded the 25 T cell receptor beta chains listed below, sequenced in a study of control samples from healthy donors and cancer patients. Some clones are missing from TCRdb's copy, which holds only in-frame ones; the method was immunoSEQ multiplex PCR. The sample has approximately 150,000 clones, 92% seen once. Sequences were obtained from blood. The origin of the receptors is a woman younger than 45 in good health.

CDR3 sequence reads: CASSQKDSPNSPLHF. The CDR3 region has the DNA TGCGCCAGCAGCCAAAAGGACAGCCCTAATTCACCCCTCCACTTT. The chain joins TRBV4-3 to TRBJ1-6; D may be TRBD1 (6 bases). The ends were cut back, 2 bases at V and 6 bases at J, with 11 bases in the middle. The CDR3 sequence is 15 residues long. Germline-derived CDR1 and CDR2 are LGHNA and YSLEER.

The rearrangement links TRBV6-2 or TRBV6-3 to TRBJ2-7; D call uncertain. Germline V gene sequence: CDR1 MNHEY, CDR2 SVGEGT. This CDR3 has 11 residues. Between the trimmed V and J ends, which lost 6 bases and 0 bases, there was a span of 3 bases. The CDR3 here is CASSRSYEQYF. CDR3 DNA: TGTGCCAGCAGCCGCTCCTACGAGCAGTACTTC.

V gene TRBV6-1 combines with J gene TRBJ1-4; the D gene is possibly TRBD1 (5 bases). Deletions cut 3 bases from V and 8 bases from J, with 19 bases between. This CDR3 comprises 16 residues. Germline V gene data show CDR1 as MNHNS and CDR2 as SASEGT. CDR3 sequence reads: CASSDNRGLVGEKLFF. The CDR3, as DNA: TGTGCCAGCAGTGACAATCGGGGACTAGTTGGCGAAAAACTGTTTTTT.

CDR3 in DNA: TGTGCCAGCAGCTTAGAGAGGGGTACTGAAGCTTTCTTT. Residues: CASSLERGTEAFF. V usage is TRBV7-7 and J usage is TRBJ1-1; TRBD1 might be the D (5 bases). The V end was cut by 1 base, the J end by 5 bases, with 8 bases between. The CDR3 length is 13 residues. Germline-derived CDR1 and CDR2 are SSHAT and FNYEAQ (reference sequence).

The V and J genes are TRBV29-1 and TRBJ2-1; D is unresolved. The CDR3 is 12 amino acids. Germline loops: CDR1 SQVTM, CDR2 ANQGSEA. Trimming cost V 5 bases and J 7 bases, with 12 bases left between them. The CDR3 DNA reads TGCAGCGTTCTTTCCCATACAAATGAGCAGTTCTTC. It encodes CSVLSHTNEQFF.

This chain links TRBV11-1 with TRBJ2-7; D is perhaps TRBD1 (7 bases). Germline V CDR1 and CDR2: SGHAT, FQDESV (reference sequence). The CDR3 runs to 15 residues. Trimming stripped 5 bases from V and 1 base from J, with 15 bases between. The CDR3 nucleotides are TGTGCCAGCAGCCCAGAGGAGGGGGCTTCCTACGAGCAGTACTTC. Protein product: CASSPEEGASYEQYF.

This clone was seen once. CDR3 loop: CASLGDRGYGYTF. The CDR3 DNA is TGTGCCAGTCTTGGAGACAGGGGCTATGGCTACACCTTC. The rearrangement links TRBV28 to TRBJ1-2; 8 bases line up with TRBD1. Germline V gene data show CDR1 as MDHEN and CDR2 as SYDVKM. The junction had 7 bases not matched to a gene; V was cut back by 9 bases and J by 4 bases. The CDR3 contains 13 residues.

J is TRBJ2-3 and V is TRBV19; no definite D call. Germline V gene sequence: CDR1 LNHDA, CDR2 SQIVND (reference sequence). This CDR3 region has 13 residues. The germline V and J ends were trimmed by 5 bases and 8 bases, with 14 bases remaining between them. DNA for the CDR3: TGTGCCAGTAGTGTGAATGAATGGACTACGCAGTATTTT. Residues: CASSVNEWTTQYF.

In DNA, the CDR3 is TGTGCCAGCAGCTTAACTAGCGGACCCTACAATGAGCAGTTCTTC. It is translated as CASSLTSGPYNEQFF. This chain connects TRBV11-2 to TRBJ2-1; 8 bases are a match to TRBD2. The CDR3 contains 15 residues. The V and J ends lost 2 bases and 2 bases, in that order; junction bases with no gene match: 2. The germline V gene has CDR1 SGHAT and CDR2 FQNNGV.

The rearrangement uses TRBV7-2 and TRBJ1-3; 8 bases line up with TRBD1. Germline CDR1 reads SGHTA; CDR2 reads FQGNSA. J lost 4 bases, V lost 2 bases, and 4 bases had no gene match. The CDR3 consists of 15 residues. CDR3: CASSLQGANGNTIYF. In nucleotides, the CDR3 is TGTGCCAGCAGCTTACAGGGGGCGAACGGAAACACCATATATTTT.

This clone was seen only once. CDR3 loop: CASSLGNQPQHF. In nucleotides, the CDR3 is TGTGCCAGCAGTTTGGGAAATCAGCCCCAGCATTTT. The chain has TRBV28 and TRBJ1-5, with D unresolved. CDR3 length: 12 residues. Germline CDR1 reads MDHEN; CDR2 reads SYDVKM. With 3 bases removed from V and 4 bases from J, the gap between germline ends came to 4 bases.

This CDR3 reads CASSQGQGPRETQYF. For the CDR3, the DNA is TGCGCCAGCAGCCAAGGACAGGGCCCTCGGGAGACCCAGTACTTC. The rearrangement uses TRBV4-1 and TRBJ2-5; TRBD1 matches at 7 bases. Per the germline V gene, CDR1 is MGHRA and CDR2 is YSYEKL. The CDR3 has 15 residues. J was trimmed by 5 bases and V by 1 base; bases with no gene match: 7.

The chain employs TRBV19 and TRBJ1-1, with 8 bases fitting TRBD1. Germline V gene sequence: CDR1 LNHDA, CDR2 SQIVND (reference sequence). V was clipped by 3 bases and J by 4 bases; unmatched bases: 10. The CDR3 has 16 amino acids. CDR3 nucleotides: TGTGCCAGTAGTATGGACCCCACAGGGGGAGGCACTGAAGCTTTCTTT. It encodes CASSMDPTGGGTEAFF.

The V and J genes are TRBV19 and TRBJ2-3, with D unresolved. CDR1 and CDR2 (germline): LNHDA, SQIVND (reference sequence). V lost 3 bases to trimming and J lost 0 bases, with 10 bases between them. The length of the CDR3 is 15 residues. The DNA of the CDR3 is TGTGCCAGTAGTATCCAGCCCAAAAGCACAGATACGCAGTATTTT. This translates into CASSIQPKSTDTQYF.

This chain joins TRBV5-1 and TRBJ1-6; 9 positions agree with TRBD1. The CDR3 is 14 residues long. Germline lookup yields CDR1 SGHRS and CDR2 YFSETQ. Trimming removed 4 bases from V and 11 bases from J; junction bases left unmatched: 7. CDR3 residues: CASSKGTGSTPLHF. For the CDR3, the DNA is TGCGCCAGCAGCAAAGGGACAGGGTCAACACCCCTCCACTTT.

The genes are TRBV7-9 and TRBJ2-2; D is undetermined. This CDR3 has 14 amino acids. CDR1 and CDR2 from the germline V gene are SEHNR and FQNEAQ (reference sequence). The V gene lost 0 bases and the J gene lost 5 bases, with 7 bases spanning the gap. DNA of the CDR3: TGTGCCAGCAGCTTAGCTATCGGGACCGGGGAGCTGTTTTTT. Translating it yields CASSLAIGTGELFF.

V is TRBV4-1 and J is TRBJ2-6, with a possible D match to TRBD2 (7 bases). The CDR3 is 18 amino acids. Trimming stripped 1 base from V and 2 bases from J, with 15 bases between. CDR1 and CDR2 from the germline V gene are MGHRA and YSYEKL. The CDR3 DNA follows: TGCGCCAGCAGCCAAGTGGCGCGGGGGCTGACTGGGGCCAACGTCCTGACTTTC. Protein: CASSQVARGLTGANVLTF.

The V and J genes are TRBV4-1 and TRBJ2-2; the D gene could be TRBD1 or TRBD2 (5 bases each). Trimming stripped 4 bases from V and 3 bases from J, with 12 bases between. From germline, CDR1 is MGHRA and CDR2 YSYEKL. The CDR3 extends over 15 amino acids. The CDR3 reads CASSRYLGDTGELFF. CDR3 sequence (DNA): TGCGCCAGCAGCCGATACTTGGGGGACACCGGGGAGCTGTTTTTT.

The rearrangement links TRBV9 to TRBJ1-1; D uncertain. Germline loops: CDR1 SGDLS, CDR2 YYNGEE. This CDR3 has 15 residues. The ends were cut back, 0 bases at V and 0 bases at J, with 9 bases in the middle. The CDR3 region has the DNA TGTGCCAGCAGCGTAGGGCAGCAAATGAACACTGAAGCTTTCTTT. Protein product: CASSVGQQMNTEAFF.

The CDR3 region has the DNA TGTGCCAGCAGCGTCGGACTAGCGGGAGACTACAATGAGCAGTTCTTC. Translated: CASSVGLAGDYNEQFF. This chain links TRBV9 with TRBJ2-1; 13 bases are shared with TRBD2. The CDR3 has 16 residues. With V trimmed by 2 bases and J by 3 bases, 2 bases remained unmatched. CDR1 is SGDLS, CDR2 YYNGEE, per germline.

CDR3 nucleotides: TGTGCCAGCCGGCTAGCGGGAGGGGAAGAGACCCAGTACTTC. Translating gives CASRLAGGEETQYF. The chain has TRBV6-5 and TRBJ2-5, with 12 bases that match TRBD2. The CDR3 is 14 amino acids. Trimming at V came to 8 bases and at J to 3 bases, leaving 4 bases not matched to a gene. Germline V lookup: CDR1 MNHEY, CDR2 SVGAGI.

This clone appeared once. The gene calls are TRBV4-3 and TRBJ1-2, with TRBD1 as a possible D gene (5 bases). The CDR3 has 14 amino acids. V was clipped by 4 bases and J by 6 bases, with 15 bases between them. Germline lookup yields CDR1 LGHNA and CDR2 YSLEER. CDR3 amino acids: CASSRPGAIDGYTF. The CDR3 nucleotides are TGCGCCAGCAGCCGACCCGGGGCTATTGATGGCTACACCTTC.

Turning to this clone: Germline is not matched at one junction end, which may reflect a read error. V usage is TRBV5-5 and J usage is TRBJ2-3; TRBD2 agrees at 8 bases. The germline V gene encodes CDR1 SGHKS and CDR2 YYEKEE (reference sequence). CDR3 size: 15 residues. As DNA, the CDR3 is TGTGCCCGCAGGGCCCGGGGGGGCGTCACAGATACGCAGTATTTT. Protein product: CARRARGGVTDTQYF.

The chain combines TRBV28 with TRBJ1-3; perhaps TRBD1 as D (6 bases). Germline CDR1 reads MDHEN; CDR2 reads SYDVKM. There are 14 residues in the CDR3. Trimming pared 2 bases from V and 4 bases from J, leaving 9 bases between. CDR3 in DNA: TGTGCCAGCAGTTTACAGGGGCAAGGAAACACCATATATTTT. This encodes CASSLQGQGNTIYF.

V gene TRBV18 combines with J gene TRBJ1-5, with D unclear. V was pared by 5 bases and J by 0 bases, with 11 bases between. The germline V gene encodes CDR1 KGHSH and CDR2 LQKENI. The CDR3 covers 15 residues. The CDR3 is CASSSNGYSNQPQHF. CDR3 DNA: TGTGCCAGCTCAAGTAACGGTTATAGCAATCAGCCCCAGCATTTT.